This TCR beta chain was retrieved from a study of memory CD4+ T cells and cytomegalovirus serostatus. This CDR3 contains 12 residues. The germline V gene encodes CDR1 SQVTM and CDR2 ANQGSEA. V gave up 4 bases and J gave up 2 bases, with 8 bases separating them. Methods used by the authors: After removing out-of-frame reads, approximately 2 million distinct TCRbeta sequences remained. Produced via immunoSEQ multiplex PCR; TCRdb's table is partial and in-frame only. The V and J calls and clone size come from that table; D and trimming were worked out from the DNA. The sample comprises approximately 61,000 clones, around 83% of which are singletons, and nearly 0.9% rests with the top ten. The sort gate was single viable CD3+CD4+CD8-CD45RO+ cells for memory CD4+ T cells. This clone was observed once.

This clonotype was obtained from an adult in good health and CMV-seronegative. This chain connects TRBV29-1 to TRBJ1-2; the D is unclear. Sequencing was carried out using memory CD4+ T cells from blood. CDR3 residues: CSVGRPNYGYTF. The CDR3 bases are TGCAGCGTTGGGAGGCCAAACTATGGCTACACCTTC.